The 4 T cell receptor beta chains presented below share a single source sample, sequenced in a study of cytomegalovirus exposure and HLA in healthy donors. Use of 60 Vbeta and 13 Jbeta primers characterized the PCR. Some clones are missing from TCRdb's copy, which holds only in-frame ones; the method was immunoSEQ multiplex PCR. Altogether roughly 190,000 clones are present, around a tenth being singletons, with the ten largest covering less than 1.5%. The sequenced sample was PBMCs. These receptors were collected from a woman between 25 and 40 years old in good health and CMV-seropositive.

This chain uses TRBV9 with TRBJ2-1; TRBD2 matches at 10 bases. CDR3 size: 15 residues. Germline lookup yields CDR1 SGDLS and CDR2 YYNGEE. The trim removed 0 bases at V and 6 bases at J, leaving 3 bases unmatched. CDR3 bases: TGTGCCAGCAGCGTAGACCCTAGCGGGAGCAATGAGCAGTTCTTC. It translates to CASSVDPSGSNEQFF.

DNA for the CDR3: TGTGCCACATTAGAATATGGCTACACCTTC. This encodes CATLEYGYTF. The rearrangement links TRBV25-1 to TRBJ1-2; D remains unclear. This CDR3 comprises 10 residues. Trimming removed 10 bases from V and 5 bases from J, with 8 bases in between. In germline, CDR1 is MGHDK, CDR2 SYGVNS.

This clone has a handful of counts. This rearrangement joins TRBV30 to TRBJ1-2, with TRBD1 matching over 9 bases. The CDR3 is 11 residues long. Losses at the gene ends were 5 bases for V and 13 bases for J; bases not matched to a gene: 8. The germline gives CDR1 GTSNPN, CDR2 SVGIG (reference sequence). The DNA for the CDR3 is TGTGCCTGGGGAACAGGGGGCGCTCCCACCTTC. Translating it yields CAWGTGGAPTF.

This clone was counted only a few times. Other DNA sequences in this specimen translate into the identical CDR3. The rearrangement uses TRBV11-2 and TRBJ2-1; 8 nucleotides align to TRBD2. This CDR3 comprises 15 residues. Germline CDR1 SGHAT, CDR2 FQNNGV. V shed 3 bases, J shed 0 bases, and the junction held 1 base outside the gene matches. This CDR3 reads CASSLSGSSYNEQFF. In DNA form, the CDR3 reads TGTGCCAGCAGCTTGAGCGGGAGCTCCTACAATGAGCAGTTCTTC. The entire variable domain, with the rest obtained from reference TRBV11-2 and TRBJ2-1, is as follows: EAGVAQSPRYKIIEKRQSVAFWCNPISGHATLYWYQQILGQGPKLLIQFQNNGVVDDSQLPKDRFSAERLKGVDSTLKIQPAKLEDSAVYLCASSLSGSSYNEQFFGPGTRLTVL.